A single sample is the source of the 26 T cell receptor beta chains below, sequenced in a study of OX40 agonist ivuxolimab in advanced cancers. TCRdb's table, derived via immunoSEQ multiplex PCR, lists solely in-frame clones and lacks some. The sample consists of about 64,000 clones, roughly 90% of them appearing once. This sample comprised CD4+ or CD8+ T cells sorted from blood, obtained in a trial of the OX40 agonist ivuxolimab. The receptor set was obtained from an adult with an advanced solid tumor such as melanoma, head and neck, liver or kidney cancer.

This clone was found a few times. The chain carries TRBV7-8 and TRBJ1-2; no firm D call. Germline CDR1 and CDR2: SGHVS and FQNEAQ. Trimming pared 4 bases from V and 0 bases from J, leaving 9 bases between. The CDR3 spans 14 residues. CDR3 coding DNA: TGTGCCAGCAGCTCATCGGGGTCTAACTATGGCTACACCTTC. It translates to CASSSSGSNYGYTF.

The gene calls are TRBV11-2 and TRBJ2-2, with D tentatively TRBD1 (6 bases). V was cut by 5 bases and J by 7 bases, with 20 bases left in between. The V gene's germline CDR1 is SGHAT and CDR2 FQNNGV. CDR3 length: 16 amino acids. The CDR3 region is CASSPRGQIQGGELFF. Here the CDR3 DNA reads TGTGCCAGCAGCCCTAGAGGACAGATACAAGGCGGGGAGCTGTTTTTT.

V and J are TRBV5-1 and TRBJ2-6; D tentatively reads TRBD1 or TRBD2 (5 bases each). Germline lookup yields CDR1 SGHRS and CDR2 YFSETQ. CDR3 length equals 16 residues. V was shortened by 4 bases and J by 0 bases, with 11 bases between the two germline ends. The chain's CDR3 is CASSPGTDSGANVLTF. CDR3 bases: TGCGCCAGCAGCCCCGGGACGGACTCTGGGGCCAACGTCCTGACTTTC.

The chain links TRBV5-1 to TRBJ1-1, with D unresolved. The V and J ends lost 2 bases and 1 base respectively, with 9 bases between them. The CDR3 loop spans 14 amino acids. The germline CDR1 and CDR2 sequences are SGHRS and YFSETQ. The CDR3 region is CASSFTARNTEAFF. The CDR3 DNA reads TGCGCCAGCAGCTTCACTGCTCGGAACACTGAAGCTTTCTTT.

The chain carries TRBV19 and TRBJ2-7, with TRBD2 identical over 13 bases. The trim removed 3 bases at V and 3 bases at J, leaving 5 bases unmatched. The CDR3 totals 16 residues. CDR1 is LNHDA, CDR2 SQIVND, per germline (reference sequence). The CDR3 nucleotides read TGTGCCAGTAGTATTACACTAGCGGGAGGGTACTACGAGCAGTACTTC. This codes for CASSITLAGGYYEQYF.

CDR3 sequence: CACSGLAGIRGEQFF. CDR3 in DNA: TGTGCCTGCTCGGGACTAGCGGGAATACGCGGTGAGCAGTTCTTC. The rearrangement uses TRBV5-6 and TRBJ2-1, with 13 bases identical to TRBD2. The CDR3 covers 15 residues. V was pared by 10 bases and J by 9 bases, with 13 bases of the junction left unmatched. The germline gives CDR1 SGHDT, CDR2 YYEEEE.

This clone was detected only once. The chain recombines TRBV11-2 with TRBJ2-3; TRBD2 is a possible D gene (5 bases). Per germline, CDR1 SGHAT and CDR2 FQNNGV. There are 14 residues in the CDR3. Trimming took off 6 bases at V and 4 bases at J, with 14 bases between the two ends. The CDR3 DNA reads as TGTGCCAGCAGACTAGACTTACCCTCAGATACGCAGTATTTT. It codes for CASRLDLPSDTQYF.

This clone was observed a few times. The chain links TRBV27 to TRBJ2-7; a possible D gene is TRBD2 (5 bases). The V gene lost 10 bases and the J gene lost 0 bases, with 19 bases spanning the gap. The germline CDR1 and CDR2 sequences are MNHEY and SMNVEV (reference sequence). This CDR3 has 15 amino acids. CDR3 in amino acids: CATRFVAGSSYEQYF. The CDR3 nucleotides read TGTGCCACTCGTTTCGTGGCGGGTTCCTCCTACGAGCAGTACTTC.

CDR3 nucleotide sequence: TGTGCCAGCAGTTCCCTTTTAACCCTCTACAATGAGCAGTTCTTC. Its translation is CASSSLLTLYNEQFF. The chain is built from TRBV27 and TRBJ2-1; no definite D call. The CDR3 totals 15 residues. V was shortened by 4 bases and J by 3 bases, with 13 bases between the two germline ends. Germline V gene lookup returns CDR1 MNHEY and CDR2 SMNVEV (reference sequence).

This clone was observed a single time. V gene TRBV15 combines with J gene TRBJ2-1; the match to TRBD2 covers 7 bases. V dropped 3 bases and J dropped 8; count of bases not matched to a gene: 10. The germline V gene encodes CDR1 LNHNV and CDR2 YYDKDF (reference sequence). The CDR3 covers 15 residues. The CDR3 bases are TGTGCCACCAGCAGCATAAGGGGAGGGCCTCATGAGCAGTTCTTC. Translation: CATSSIRGGPHEQFF.

The V call is TRBV30, the J call TRBJ2-1; D not resolved. The germline gives CDR1 GTSNPN, CDR2 SVGIG (reference sequence). The CDR3 loop spans 12 amino acids. V shed 4 bases and J shed 0 bases, with 4 bases lying between them. The CDR3 here is CAWTVSYNEQFF. Written as DNA, the CDR3 is TGTGCCTGGACCGTCTCCTACAATGAGCAGTTCTTC.

The chain carries TRBV5-1 and TRBJ1-4, with D unclear. Germline CDR1 SGHRS, CDR2 YFSETQ. The CDR3 sequence is 16 residues long. V was shortened by 3 bases and J by 4 bases, with 16 bases between the two germline ends. CDR3 protein: CASSSAGGRNNEKLFF. CDR3 bases: TGCGCCAGCAGCTCGGCGGGAGGGCGGAATAATGAAAAACTGTTTTTT.

The chain combines TRBV30 with TRBJ2-5; 16 nucleotides align to TRBD2. Losses at the gene ends were 0 bases for V and 5 bases for J; bases not matched to a gene: 6. Germline lookup yields CDR1 GTSNPN and CDR2 SVGIG (reference sequence). The CDR3 loop spans 17 amino acids. The CDR3 DNA reads TGTGCCTGGAGTGTACGGGGACTAGCGGGAGGGCCGGAGACCCAGTACTTC. It codes for CAWSVRGLAGGPETQYF.

This clone has just a few counts. The gene calls are TRBV5-1 and TRBJ2-1; no definite D call. From germline, CDR1 is SGHRS and CDR2 YFSETQ. The V and J ends lost 4 bases and 5 bases respectively, with 13 bases between them. CDR3 length: 14 residues. The CDR3 DNA follows: TGCGCCAGCAGCCCGTTCCGGAGAAACAATGAGCAGTTCTTC. This sequence encodes CASSPFRRNNEQFF.

In its sample, this clone was seen a few times. The chain is built from TRBV5-8 and TRBJ2-7, with a possible D match to TRBD1 (6 bases). The ends were cut back, 5 bases at V and 5 bases at J, with 14 bases in the middle. Germline V lookup: CDR1 SGHTS, CDR2 YDEGEE. This CDR3 is built from 13 residues. This chain's CDR3 is CASRQGAPHEQYF. The CDR3 nucleotides read TGTGCCAGCAGACAGGGAGCTCCCCACGAGCAGTACTTC.

The chain couples TRBV7-6 to TRBJ2-1; D may be TRBD2 (6 bases). V was cut by 2 bases and J by 6 bases, with 14 bases left in between. The germline gives CDR1 SGHVS, CDR2 FNYEAQ. The CDR3 has 15 amino acids. CDR3 nucleotides: TGTGCCAGCAGCTTAAGTAGCGGTGTTAGCAATGAGCAGTTCTTC. It encodes CASSLSSGVSNEQFF. The whole variable domain, remainder taken from reference TRBV7-6 and TRBJ2-1, is GAGVSQSPRYKVTKRGQDVALRCDPISGHVSLYWYRQALGQGPEFLTYFNYEAQQDKSGLPNDRFSAERPEGSISTLTIQRTEQRDSAMYRCASSLSSGVSNEQFFGPGTRLTVL.

The V gene is TRBV29-1, the J gene TRBJ1-2, with D perhaps TRBD1 (5 bases). From germline, CDR1 is SQVTM and CDR2 ANQGSEA. Trimming shortened V by 6 bases and J by 7 bases, and 15 bases separated the two germline ends. CDR3 length equals 12 residues. CDR3 amino acids: CSVSGTWGGYTF. The CDR3 nucleotides read TGCAGCGTCTCCGGGACTTGGGGTGGCTACACCTTC.

The V and J genes are TRBV30 and TRBJ1-1, with 8 positions matching TRBD1. The junction had 11 bases not matched to a gene; V was cut back by 0 bases and J by 11 bases. In germline, CDR1 is GTSNPN, CDR2 SVGIG (reference sequence). CDR3 length: 14 residues. The CDR3 DNA sequence: TGTGCCTGGAGTGTACCGCCGGACAGGGTAGATGCTTTCTTT. Translated: CAWSVPPDRVDAFF. Based on the CDR3 plus reference TRBV30 and TRBJ1-1, the full variable domain is SQTIHQWPATLVQPVGSPLSLECTVEGTSNPNLYWYRQAAGRGLQLLFYSVGIGQISSEVPQNLSASRPQDRQFILSSKKLLLSDSGFYLCAWSVPPDRVDAFFGQGTRLTVV.

The chain uses TRBV11-2 and TRBJ1-1; TRBD1 might be the D (5 bases). V lost 1 base and J lost 0, with 6 bases in between. The CDR3 loop spans 14 amino acids. The germline V gene has CDR1 SGHAT and CDR2 FQNNGV. The CDR3 nucleotides are TGTGCCAGCAGCTTAGGACAGCTGAACACTGAAGCTTTCTTT. This codes for CASSLGQLNTEAFF.

The V gene is TRBV28, the J gene TRBJ1-2, with a weak D call TRBD1 (5 bases). The V gene lost 5 bases and the J gene lost 11 bases, with 21 bases spanning the gap. CDR3 length: 14 amino acids. Germline assignment: CDR1 MDHEN and CDR2 SYDVKM. CDR3 DNA sequence: TGTGCCAGCAGTACGCAACATGGTGCCGGGGGTTACACCTTC. Translation gives CASSTQHGAGGYTF.

The chain has TRBV5-8 and TRBJ1-2; D is undetermined. The CDR3 contains 15 residues. Germline-derived CDR1 and CDR2 are SGHTS and YDEGEE. V lost 3 bases to trimming and J lost 7 bases, with 19 bases between them. The DNA for the CDR3 is TGTGCCAGCAGCTCGGGAGGGCGGCAAAATGTTGGCTACACCTTC. The encoded protein is CASSSGGRQNVGYTF.

The J gene is TRBJ2-7, the V gene TRBV7-6; no clear D. The CDR3 is made up of 13 amino acids. Germline V gene lookup returns CDR1 SGHVS and CDR2 FNYEAQ. Trimming stripped 0 bases from V and 6 bases from J, with 9 bases between. CDR3 nucleotides: TGTGCCAGCAGCTTAGCGCCTATCGGCGAGCAGTACTTC. Protein product: CASSLAPIGEQYF.

J is TRBJ1-1 and V is TRBV27; D unresolved. This CDR3 region has 14 residues. Per germline, CDR1 MNHEY and CDR2 SMNVEV (reference sequence). V was pared by 6 bases and J by 0 bases, with 11 bases between. In nucleotides, the CDR3 is TGTGCCAGCAGCCTAAGTTACATGAACACTGAAGCTTTCTTT. Translation gives CASSLSYMNTEAFF.

V usage is TRBV11-2 and J usage is TRBJ2-1, with 7 bases identical to TRBD2. The CDR3 sequence is 16 residues long. Losses at the gene ends were 0 bases for V and 8 bases for J; bases not matched to a gene: 10. Germline loops: CDR1 SGHAT, CDR2 FQNNGV. The DNA of the CDR3 is TGTGCCAGCAGCTTAGACCCAGCGGGGAGGGCCCATGAGCAGTTCTTC. It specifies CASSLDPAGRAHEQFF. Looking up the rest from reference TRBV11-2 and TRBJ2-1 gives the full variable domain: EAGVAQSPRYKIIEKRQSVAFWCNPISGHATLYWYQQILGQGPKLLIQFQNNGVVDDSQLPKDRFSAERLKGVDSTLKIQPAKLEDSAVYLCASSLDPAGRAHEQFFGPGTRLTVL.

On this clone: Relative to the germline gene, one junction end is altered; a read error may explain this. The V call is TRBV18, the J call TRBJ1-1; the D gene is possibly TRBD1 (5 bases). Looked up from germline, CDR1 is KGHSH and CDR2 is LQKENI. This CDR3 has 14 residues. This chain's CDR3 is CASSPGTRNAEAFF. DNA of the CDR3: TGTGCCAGCTCACCAGGGACGAGGAACGCTGAAGCTTTCTTT.

This rearrangement joins TRBV29-1 to TRBJ2-2; 11 positions match TRBD1. The CDR3 sequence is 14 residues long. With V trimmed by 7 bases and J by 4 bases, 5 bases remained unmatched. Germline V gene data show CDR1 as SQVTM and CDR2 as ANQGSEA. For the CDR3, the DNA is TGCAGCGCCGGGACAGGGGGAAGCACCGGGGAGCTGTTTTTT. Protein product: CSAGTGGSTGELFF.